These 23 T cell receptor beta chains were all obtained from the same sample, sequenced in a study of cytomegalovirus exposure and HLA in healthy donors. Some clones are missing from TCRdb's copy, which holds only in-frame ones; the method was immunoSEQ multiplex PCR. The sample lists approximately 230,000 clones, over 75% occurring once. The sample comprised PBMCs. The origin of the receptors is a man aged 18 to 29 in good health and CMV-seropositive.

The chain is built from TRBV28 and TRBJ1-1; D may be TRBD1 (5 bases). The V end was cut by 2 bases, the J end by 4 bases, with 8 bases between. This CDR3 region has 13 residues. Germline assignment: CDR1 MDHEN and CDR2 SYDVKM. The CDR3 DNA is TGTGCCAGCAGTTTAGGGGCGGGCACTGAAGCTTTCTTT. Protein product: CASSLGAGTEAFF.

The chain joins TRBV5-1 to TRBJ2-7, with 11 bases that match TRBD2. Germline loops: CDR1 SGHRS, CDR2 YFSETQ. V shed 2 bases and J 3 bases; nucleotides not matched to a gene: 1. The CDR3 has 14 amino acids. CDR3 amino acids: CASSFGLAGYEQYF. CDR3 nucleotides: TGCGCCAGCAGCTTTGGACTAGCGGGCTACGAGCAGTACTTC.

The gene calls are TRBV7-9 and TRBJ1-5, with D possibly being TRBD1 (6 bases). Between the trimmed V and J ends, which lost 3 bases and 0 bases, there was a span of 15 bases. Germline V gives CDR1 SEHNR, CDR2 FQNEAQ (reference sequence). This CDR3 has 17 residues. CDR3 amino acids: CASSFGPGDSSNQPQHF. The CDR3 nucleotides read TGTGCCAGCAGCTTCGGACCAGGGGATTCTAGCAATCAGCCCCAGCATTTT.

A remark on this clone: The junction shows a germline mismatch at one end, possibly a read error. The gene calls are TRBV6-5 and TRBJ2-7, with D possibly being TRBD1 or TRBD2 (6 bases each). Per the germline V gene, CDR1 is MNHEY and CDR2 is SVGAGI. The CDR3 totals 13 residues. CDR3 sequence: CAVTGGGTYEQYF. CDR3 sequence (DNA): TGTGCCGTCACTGGAGGGGGGACCTATGAGCAGTACTTC.

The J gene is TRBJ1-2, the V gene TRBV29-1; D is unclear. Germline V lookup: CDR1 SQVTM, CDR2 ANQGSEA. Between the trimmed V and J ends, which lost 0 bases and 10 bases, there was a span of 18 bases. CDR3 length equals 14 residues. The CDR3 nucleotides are TGCAGCGTTGAAGATGCGTACAGCTCGTTAGTCTACACCTTC. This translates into CSVEDAYSSLVYTF.

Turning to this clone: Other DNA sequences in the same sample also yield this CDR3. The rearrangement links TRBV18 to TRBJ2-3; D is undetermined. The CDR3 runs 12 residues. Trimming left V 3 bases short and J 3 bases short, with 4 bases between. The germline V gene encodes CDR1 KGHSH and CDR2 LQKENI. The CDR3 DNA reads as TGTGCCAGCTCACCTCGTACAGATACGCAGTATTTT. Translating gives CASSPRTDTQYF.

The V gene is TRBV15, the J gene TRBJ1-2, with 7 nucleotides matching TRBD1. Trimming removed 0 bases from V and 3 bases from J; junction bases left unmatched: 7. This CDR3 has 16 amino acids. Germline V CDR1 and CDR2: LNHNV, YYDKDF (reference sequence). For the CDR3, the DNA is TGTGCCACCAGCAGAGATCCTACAGGGGTCGACTATGGCTACACCTTC. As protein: CATSRDPTGVDYGYTF. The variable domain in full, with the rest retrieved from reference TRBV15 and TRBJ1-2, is DAMVIQNPRYQVTQFGKPVTLSCSQTLNHNVMYWYQQKSSQAPKLLFHYYDKDFNNEADTPDNFQSRRPNTSFCFLDIRSPGLGDTAMYLCATSRDPTGVDYGYTFGSGTRLTVV.

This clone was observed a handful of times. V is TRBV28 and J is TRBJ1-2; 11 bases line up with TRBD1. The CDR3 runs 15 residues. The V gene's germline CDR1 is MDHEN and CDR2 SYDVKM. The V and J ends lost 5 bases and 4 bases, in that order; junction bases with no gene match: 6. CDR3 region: CASSPRTGGGYGYTF. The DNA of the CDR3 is TGTGCCAGCAGTCCTCGGACAGGGGGCGGCTATGGCTACACCTTC.

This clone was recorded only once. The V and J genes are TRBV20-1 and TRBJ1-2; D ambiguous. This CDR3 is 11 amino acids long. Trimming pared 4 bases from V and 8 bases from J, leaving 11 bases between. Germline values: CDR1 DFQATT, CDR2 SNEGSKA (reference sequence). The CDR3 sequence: CSATIGGGYTF. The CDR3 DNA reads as TGCAGTGCTACAATTGGAGGAGGCTACACCTTC.

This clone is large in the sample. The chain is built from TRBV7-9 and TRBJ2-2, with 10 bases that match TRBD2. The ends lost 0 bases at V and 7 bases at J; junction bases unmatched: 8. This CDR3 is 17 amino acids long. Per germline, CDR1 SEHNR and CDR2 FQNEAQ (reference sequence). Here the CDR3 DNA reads TGTGCCAGCAGCTTAGCAAGGCTAGCGGGAGCAGGCGGGGAGCTGTTTTTT. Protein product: CASSLARLAGAGGELFF.

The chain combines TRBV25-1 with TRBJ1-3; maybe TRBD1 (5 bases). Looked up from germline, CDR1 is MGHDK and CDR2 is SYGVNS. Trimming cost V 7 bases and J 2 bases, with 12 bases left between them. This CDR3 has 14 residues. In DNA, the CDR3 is TGTGCCAGCACCCCAGACAGCGCTGGAAACACCATATATTTT. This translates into CASTPDSAGNTIYF.

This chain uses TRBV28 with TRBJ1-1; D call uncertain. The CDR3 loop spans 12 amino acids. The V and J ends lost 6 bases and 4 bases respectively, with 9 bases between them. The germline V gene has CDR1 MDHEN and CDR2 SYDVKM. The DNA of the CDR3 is TGTGCCAGCAGACTTCGCGGCACTGAAGCTTTCTTT. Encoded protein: CASRLRGTEAFF.

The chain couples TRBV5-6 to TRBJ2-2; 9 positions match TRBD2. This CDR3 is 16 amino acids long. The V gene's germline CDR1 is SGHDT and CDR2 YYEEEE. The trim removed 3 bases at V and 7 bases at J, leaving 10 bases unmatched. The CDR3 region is CASSSLSGRDVGELFF. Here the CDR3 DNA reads TGTGCCAGCAGCTCACTTAGCGGGAGAGACGTCGGGGAGCTGTTTTTT. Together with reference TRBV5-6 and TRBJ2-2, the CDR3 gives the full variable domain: DAGVTQSPTHLIKTRGQQVTLRCSPKSGHDTVSWYQQALGQGPQFIFQYYEEEERQRGNFPDRFSGHQFPNYSSELNVNALLLGDSALYLCASSSLSGRDVGELFFGEGSRLTVL.

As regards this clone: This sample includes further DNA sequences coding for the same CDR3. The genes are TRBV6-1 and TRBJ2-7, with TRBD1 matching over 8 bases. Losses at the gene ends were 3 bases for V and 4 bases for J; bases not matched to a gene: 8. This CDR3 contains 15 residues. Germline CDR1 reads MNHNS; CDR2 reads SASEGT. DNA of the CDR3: TGTGCCAGCAGTGAGCGGGCAGGGGGCGGGTACGAGCAGTACTTC. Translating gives CASSERAGGGYEQYF.

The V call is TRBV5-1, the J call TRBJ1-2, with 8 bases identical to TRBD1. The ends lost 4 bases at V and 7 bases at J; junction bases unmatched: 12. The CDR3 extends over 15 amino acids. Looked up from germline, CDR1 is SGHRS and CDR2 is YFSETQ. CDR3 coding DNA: TGCGCCAGCAGCCCAGGACAGGGTTTTATCTCTGGCTACACCTTC. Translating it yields CASSPGQGFISGYTF.

CDR3 nucleotide sequence: TGTGCCAGCAGTTTTCTAACCGGGACTAGCGGGAGGTATACGCAGTATTTT. Translated: CASSFLTGTSGRYTQYF. V gene TRBV27 combines with J gene TRBJ2-3; 15 bases agree with TRBD2. The germline gives CDR1 MNHEY, CDR2 SMNVEV (reference sequence). CDR3 length equals 17 residues. Unmatched junction bases numbered 8, after V lost 3 bases and J lost 7 bases.

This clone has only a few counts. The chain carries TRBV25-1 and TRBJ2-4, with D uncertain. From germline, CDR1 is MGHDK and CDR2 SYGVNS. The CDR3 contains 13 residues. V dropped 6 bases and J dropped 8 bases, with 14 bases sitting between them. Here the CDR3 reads CASSRQVWDIQYF. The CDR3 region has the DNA TGTGCCAGCAGCCGGCAAGTATGGGACATTCAGTACTTC.

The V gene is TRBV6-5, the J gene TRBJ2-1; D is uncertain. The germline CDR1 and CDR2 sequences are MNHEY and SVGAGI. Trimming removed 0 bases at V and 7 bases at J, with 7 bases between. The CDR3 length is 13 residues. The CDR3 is CASSYSNVNEQFF. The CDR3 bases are TGTGCCAGCAGTTACTCGAACGTGAATGAGCAGTTCTTC.

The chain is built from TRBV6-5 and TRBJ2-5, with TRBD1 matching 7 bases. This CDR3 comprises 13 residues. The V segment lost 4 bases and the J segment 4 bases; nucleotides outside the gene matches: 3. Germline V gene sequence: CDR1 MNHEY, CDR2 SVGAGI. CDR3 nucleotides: TGTGCCAGCAGTTCGGGACAGTCAGAGACCCAGTACTTC. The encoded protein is CASSSGQSETQYF.

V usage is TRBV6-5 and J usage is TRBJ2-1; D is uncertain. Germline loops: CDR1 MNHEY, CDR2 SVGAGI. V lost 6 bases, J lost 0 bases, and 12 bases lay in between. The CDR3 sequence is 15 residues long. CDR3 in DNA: TGTGCCAGCAGCTTCAGGACGAGCTCCTACAATGAGCAGTTCTTC. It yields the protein CASSFRTSSYNEQFF.

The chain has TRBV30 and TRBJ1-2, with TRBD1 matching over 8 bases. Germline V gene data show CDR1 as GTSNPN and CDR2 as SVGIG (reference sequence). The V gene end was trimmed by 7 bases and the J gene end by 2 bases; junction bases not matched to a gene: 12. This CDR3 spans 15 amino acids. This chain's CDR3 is CASYLQGGQNYGYTF. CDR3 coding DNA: TGTGCCTCATACTTACAGGGGGGGCAGAACTATGGCTACACCTTC.

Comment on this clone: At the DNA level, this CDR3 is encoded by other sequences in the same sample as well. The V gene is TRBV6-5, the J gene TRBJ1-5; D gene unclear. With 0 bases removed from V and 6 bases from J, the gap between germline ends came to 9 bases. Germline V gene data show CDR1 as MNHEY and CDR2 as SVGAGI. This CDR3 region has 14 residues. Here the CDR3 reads CASSYSNIGQPQHF. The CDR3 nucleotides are TGTGCCAGCAGTTACTCGAACATTGGTCAGCCCCAGCATTTT.

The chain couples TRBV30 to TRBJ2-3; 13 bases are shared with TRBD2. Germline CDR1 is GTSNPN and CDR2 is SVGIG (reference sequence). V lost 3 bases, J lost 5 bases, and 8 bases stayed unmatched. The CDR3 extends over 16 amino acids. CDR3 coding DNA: TGTGCCTGGAGCCCCGGACTAGCGGGAGTGGGAGATACGCAGTATTTT. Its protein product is CAWSPGLAGVGDTQYF. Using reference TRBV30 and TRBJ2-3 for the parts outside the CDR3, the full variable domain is SQTIHQWPATLVQPVGSPLSLECTVEGTSNPNLYWYRQAAGRGLQLLFYSVGIGQISSEVPQNLSASRPQDRQFILSSKKLLLSDSGFYLCAWSPGLAGVGDTQYFGPGTRLTVL.